The 6 T cell receptor beta chains in this list originate from one sample, sequenced in a study of HIV-infected children after antiretroviral therapy interruption. As to treatment: PENTA 11 planned treatment interruption arm or continuous ART arm. Unique molecular identifiers were included in an RNA-based 3' RACE TCR library. TCRdb fed the 3' RACE reads into MiXCR, producing one record per CDR3 protein. This table has some 90,000 distinct CDR3 sequences, 6.9% appearing once. This specimen consisted of CD45RA+ CD4+ T cells from PBMCs, pooled from several time points, obtained from a donor given antiretroviral therapy, either interrupted or continuous. Subset described: naive CD4+ CD45RA+ CD45RO- T cells. The origin of the receptors is a pool of human donors with HIV.

This clonotype was detected many times. The chain joins TRBV14 to TRBJ2-5; unclear D gene. The CDR3 extends over 15 amino acids. V shed 4 bases and J shed 0 bases, with 12 bases lying between them. Looked up from germline, CDR1 is SGHDN and CDR2 is FVKESK. For the CDR3, the DNA is TGTGCCAGCAGCCTCTCCTACCGAGACCAAGAGACCCAGTACTTC. Amino acid sequence: CASSLSYRDQETQYF.

The table lists this clonotype with a few counts. Mismatch with germline at one junction end may stem from a read error. J is TRBJ2-1 and V is TRBV24-1, with D perhaps TRBD2 (6 bases). The CDR3 extends over 13 amino acids. The germline gives CDR1 KGHDR, CDR2 SFDVKD. The CDR3 here is CATSDLGGAERFF. In DNA, the CDR3 is TGTGCCACCAGTGATTTAGGAGGGGCCGAGCGGTTCTTC.

The genes are TRBV3-1 and TRBJ2-3, with 8 positions matching TRBD1. CDR1 and CDR2 (germline): LGHDT, YNNKEL (reference sequence). The CDR3 runs 14 residues. With 5 bases clipped from V and 4 bases from J, the junction kept 5 bases outside the gene matches. Written as DNA, the CDR3 is TGTGCCAGCAGCGCGCGGACAGGGCCAGATACGCAGTATTTT. Residues: CASSARTGPDTQYF.

This clonotype was counted ten times or more. J is TRBJ1-1 and V is TRBV10-3; TRBD1 aligns across 10 bases. Trimming cost V 5 bases and J 6 bases; bases outside gene matches: 15. The length of the CDR3 is 17 residues. Germline V gene data show CDR1 as ENHRY and CDR2 as SYGVKD. The CDR3 is CAISPGGTGAANSEAFF. CDR3 sequence (DNA): TGTGCCATCAGTCCGGGGGGGACAGGGGCCGCAAACTCTGAAGCTTTCTTT.

The table lists this clonotype with many counts. The genes are TRBV12-3 or TRBV12-4 and TRBJ1-1; D not resolved. CDR3 length: 13 residues. Trimming took off 6 bases at V and 12 bases at J, with 20 bases between the two ends. CDR3 bases: TGTGCCAGCAGCACTCAAACGGCGCCGGAACCTTTCTTT. This encodes CASSTQTAPEPFF.

This clonotype was observed a handful of times. This chain connects TRBV3-1 to TRBJ2-2; the D gene could be TRBD1 or TRBD2 (5 bases each). Germline CDR1 is LGHDT and CDR2 is YNNKEL (reference sequence). The CDR3 contains 14 residues. V was cut by 3 bases and J by 2 bases, with 7 bases left in between. The CDR3, as DNA: TGTGCCAGCAGCCAGGGGGTCAACACCGGGGAGCTGTTTTTT. It encodes CASSQGVNTGELFF.